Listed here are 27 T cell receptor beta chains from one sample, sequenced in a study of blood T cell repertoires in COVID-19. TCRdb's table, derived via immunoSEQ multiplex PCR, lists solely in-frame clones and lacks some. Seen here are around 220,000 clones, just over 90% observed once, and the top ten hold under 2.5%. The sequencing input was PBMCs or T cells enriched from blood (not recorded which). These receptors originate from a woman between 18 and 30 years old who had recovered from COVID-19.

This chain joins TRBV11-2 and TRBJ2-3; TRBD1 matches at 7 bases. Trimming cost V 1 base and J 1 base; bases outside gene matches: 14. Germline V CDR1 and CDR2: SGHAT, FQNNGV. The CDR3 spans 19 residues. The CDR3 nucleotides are TGTGCCAGCAGCTTAGTCTTGGGGCAGGGGGTCGCTCGCACAGATACGCAGTATTTT. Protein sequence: CASSLVLGQGVARTDTQYF.

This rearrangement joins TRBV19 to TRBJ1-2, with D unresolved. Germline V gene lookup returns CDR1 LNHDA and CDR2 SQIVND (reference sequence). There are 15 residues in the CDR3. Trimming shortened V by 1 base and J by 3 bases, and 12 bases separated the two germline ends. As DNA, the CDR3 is TGTGCCAGTAGTATAGTTCTGGCAGACTACTATGGCTACACCTTC. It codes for CASSIVLADYYGYTF.

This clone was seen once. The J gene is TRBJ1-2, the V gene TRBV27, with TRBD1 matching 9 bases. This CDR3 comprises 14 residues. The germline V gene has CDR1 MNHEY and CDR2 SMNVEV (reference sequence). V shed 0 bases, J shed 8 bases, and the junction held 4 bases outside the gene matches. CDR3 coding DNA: TGTGCCAGCAGTTTATCAGGGACAGGGAACGGCTACACCTTC. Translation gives CASSLSGTGNGYTF.

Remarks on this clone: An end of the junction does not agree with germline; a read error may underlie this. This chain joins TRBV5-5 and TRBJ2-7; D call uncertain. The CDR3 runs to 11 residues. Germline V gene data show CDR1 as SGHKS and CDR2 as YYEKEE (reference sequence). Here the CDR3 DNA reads TGTGCCAGCAGCTTCTCCTCCGAGCAGTACTTC. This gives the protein CASSFSSEQYF. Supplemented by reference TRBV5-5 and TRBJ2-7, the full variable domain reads DAGVTQSPTHLIKTRGQQVTLRCSPISGHKSVSWYQQVLGQGPQFIFQYYEKEERGRGNFPDRFSARQFPNYSSELNVNALLLGDSALYLCASSFSSEQYFGPGTRLTVT.

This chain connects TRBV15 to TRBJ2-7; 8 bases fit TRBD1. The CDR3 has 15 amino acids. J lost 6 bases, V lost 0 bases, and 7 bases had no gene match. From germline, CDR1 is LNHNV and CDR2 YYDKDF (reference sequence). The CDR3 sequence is CATSRDRRQGTEQYF. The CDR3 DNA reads TGTGCCACCAGCAGAGATCGGAGACAGGGGACCGAGCAGTACTTC.

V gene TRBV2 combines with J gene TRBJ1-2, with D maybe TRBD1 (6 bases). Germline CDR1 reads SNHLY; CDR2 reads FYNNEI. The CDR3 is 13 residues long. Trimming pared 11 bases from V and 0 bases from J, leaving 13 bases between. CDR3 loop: CAGGQSANYGYTF. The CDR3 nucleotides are TGTGCCGGCGGACAGTCAGCTAACTATGGCTACACCTTC.

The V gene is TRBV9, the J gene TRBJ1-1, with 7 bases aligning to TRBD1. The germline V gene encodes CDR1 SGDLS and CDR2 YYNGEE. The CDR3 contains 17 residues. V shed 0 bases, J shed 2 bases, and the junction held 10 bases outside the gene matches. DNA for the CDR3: TGTGCCAGCAGCGTAGGGAAACCGGGACAGCGTAACACTGAAGCTTTCTTT. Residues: CASSVGKPGQRNTEAFF.

CDR3 nucleotides: TGTGCCAGTCGCGGAGTCTACGAGCAGTACTTC. It is translated as CASRGVYEQYF. The chain links TRBV19 to TRBJ2-7; D unclear. The CDR3 sequence is 11 residues long. Germline V gene data show CDR1 as LNHDA and CDR2 as SQIVND (reference sequence). Trimming removed 8 bases at V and 3 bases at J, with 8 bases between.

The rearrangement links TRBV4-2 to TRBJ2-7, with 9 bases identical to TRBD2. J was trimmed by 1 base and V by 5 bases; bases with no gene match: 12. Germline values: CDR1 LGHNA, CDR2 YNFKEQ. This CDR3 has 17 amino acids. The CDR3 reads CASSEGGASGDSYEQYF. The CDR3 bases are TGTGCCAGCAGCGAAGGGGGGGCTAGCGGGGATTCCTACGAGCAGTACTTC.

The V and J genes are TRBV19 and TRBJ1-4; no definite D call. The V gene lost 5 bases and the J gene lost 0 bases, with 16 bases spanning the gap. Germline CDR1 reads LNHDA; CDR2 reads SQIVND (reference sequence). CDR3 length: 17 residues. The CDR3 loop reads CASSFLEEGATNEKLFF. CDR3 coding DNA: TGTGCCAGTAGTTTCTTGGAGGAGGGAGCAACTAATGAAAAACTGTTTTTT.

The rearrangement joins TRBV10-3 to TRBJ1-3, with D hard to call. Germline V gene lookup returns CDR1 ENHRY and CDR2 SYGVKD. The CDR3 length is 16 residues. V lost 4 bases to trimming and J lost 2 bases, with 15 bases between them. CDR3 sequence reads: CAISGLLEDAGNTIYF. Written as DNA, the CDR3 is TGTGCCATCAGTGGACTACTAGAAGACGCTGGAAACACCATATATTTT.

CDR3: CASSQQGTEAFF. DNA for the CDR3: TGTGCCAGCAGCCAGCAGGGCACTGAAGCTTTCTTT. The genes are TRBV6-5 and TRBJ1-1; a weak D match, TRBD1 (5 bases). This CDR3 spans 12 amino acids. The V and J ends lost 6 bases and 4 bases respectively, with 9 bases between them. Germline lookup yields CDR1 MNHEY and CDR2 SVGAGI.

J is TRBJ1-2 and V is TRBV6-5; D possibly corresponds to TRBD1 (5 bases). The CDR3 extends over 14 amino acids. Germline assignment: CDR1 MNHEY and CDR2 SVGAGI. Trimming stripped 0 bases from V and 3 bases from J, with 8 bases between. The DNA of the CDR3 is TGTGCCAGCAGTTACTCGTTCAGGGACTATGGCTACACCTTC. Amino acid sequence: CASSYSFRDYGYTF.

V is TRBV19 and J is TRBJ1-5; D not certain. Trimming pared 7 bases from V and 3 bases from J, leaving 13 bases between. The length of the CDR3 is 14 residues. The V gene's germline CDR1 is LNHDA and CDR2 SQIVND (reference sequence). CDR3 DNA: TGTGCCAGTACGACTCGAGGCGTCAATCAGCCCCAGCATTTT. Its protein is CASTTRGVNQPQHF.

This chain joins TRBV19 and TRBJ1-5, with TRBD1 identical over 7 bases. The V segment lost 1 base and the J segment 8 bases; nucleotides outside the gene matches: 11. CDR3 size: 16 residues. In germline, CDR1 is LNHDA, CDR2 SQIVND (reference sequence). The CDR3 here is CASSIAGQLPWEPQHF. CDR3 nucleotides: TGTGCCAGTAGTATAGCGGGACAGCTGCCCTGGGAGCCCCAGCATTTT.

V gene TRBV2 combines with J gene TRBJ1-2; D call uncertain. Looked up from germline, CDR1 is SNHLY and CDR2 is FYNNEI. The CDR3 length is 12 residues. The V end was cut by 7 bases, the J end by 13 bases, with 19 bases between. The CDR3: CASNRGSNNSTF. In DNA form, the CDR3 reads TGTGCCAGCAATAGAGGGTCTAATAACTCCACCTTC.

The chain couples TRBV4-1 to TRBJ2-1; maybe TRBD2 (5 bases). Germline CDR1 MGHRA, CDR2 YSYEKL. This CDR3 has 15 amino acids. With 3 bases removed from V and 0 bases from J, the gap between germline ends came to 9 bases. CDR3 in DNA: TGCGCCAGCAGCCACGGAGGCCCCTCCTACAATGAGCAGTTCTTC. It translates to CASSHGGPSYNEQFF.

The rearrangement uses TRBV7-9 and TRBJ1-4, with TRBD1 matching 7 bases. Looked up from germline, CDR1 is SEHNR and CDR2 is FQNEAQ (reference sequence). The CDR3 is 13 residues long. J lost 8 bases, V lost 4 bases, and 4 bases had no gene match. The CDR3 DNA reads TGTGCCAGCAGCTCCGGGACAGCCGAAAAACTGTTTTTT. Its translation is CASSSGTAEKLFF.

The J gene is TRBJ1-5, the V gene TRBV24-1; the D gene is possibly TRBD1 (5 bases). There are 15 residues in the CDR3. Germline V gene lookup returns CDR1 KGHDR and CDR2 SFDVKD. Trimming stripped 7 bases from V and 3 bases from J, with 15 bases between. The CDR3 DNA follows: TGTGCCACCAGCGCGGGGACGCTGAACAATCAGCCCCAGCATTTT. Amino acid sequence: CATSAGTLNNQPQHF.

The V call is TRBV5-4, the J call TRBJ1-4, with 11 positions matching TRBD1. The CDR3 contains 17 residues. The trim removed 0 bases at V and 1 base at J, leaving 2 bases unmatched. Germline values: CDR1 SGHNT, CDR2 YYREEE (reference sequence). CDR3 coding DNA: TGTGCCAGCAGCTTGGGGGACAGGGGGATAACTAATGAAAAACTGTTTTTT. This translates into CASSLGDRGITNEKLFF.

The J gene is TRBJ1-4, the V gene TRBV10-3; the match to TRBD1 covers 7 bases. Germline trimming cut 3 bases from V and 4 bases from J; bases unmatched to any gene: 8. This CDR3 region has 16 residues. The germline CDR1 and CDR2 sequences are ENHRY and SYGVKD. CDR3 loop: CAISDPPDRNNEKLFF. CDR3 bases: TGTGCCATCAGTGACCCCCCGGACAGGAATAATGAAAAACTGTTTTTT.

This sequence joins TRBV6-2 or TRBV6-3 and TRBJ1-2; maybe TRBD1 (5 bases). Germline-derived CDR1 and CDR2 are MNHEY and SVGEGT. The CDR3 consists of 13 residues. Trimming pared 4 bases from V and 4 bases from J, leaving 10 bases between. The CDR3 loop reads CASSSTDTYGYTF. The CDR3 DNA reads TGTGCCAGCAGTTCGACAGACACCTATGGCTACACCTTC.

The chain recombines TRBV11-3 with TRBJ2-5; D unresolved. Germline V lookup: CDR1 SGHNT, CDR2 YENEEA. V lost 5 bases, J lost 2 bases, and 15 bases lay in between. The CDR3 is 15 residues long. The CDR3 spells CASSPRLTFQETQYF. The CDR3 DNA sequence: TGTGCCAGCAGCCCCCGACTGACTTTTCAAGAGACCCAGTACTTC.

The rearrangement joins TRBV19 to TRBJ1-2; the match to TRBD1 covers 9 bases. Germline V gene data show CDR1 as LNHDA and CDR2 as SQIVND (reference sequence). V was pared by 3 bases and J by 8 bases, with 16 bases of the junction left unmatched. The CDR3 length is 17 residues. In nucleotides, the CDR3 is TGTGCCAGTAGTATTACCCCCTGGGACAGGGCGTTTGGAGGCTACACCTTC. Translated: CASSITPWDRAFGGYTF.

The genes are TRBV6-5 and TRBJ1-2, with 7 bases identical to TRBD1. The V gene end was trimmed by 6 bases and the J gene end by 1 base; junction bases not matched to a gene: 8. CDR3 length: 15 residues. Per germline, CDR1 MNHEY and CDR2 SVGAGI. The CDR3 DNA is TGTGCCAGCAGCCCCACAGGGGCGTATAACTATGGCTACACCTTC. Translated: CASSPTGAYNYGYTF.

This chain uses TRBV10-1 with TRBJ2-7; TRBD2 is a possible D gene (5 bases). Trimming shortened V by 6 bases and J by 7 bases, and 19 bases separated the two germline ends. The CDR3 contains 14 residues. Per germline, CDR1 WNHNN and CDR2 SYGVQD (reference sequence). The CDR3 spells CASSGASPTGEQYF. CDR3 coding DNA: TGCGCCAGCAGCGGTGCAAGCCCGACGGGGGAGCAGTACTTC.

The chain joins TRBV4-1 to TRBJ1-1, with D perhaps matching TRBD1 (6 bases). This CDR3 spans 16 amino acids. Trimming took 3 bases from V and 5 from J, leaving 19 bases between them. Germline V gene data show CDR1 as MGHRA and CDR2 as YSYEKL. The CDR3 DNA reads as TGCGCCAGCAGCCATGGGGTCGAACAGGGACTAACTGAAGCTTTCTTT. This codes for CASSHGVEQGLTEAFF.